Below are 14 T cell receptor beta chains sequenced from a single sample in a study of shared clonotypes between healthy human individuals. Generated by immunoSEQ multiplex PCR, the TCRdb table keeps only in-frame clones and is missing some. The profile shows some 490,000 clones, about 85% of them singletons. The sample taken for sequencing was PBMCs. The receptors shown here come from a middle-aged woman in good health. Some clones in this sample may be carry-over from other donors' samples.

This clone was recorded once. The chain is built from TRBV19 and TRBJ1-5; D is perhaps TRBD1 (5 bases). CDR3 length: 16 residues. The germline CDR1 and CDR2 sequences are LNHDA and SQIVND (reference sequence). V shed 5 bases and J shed 3 bases, with 17 bases lying between them. CDR3: CASSPIETDNNQPQHF. The CDR3 DNA reads TGTGCCAGTAGTCCCATAGAGACAGATAACAATCAGCCCCAGCATTTT. The full variable domain, its missing parts supplied by reference TRBV19 and TRBJ1-5, is DGGITQSPKYLFRKEGQNVTLSCEQNLNHDAMYWYRQDPGQGLRLIYYSQIVNDFQKGDIAEGYSVSREKKESFPLTVTSAQKNPTAFYLCASSPIETDNNQPQHFGDGTRLSIL.

Remarks on this clone: Being one base from a much bigger clone, this may be a read error. This chain connects TRBV19 to TRBJ1-3; the D is unclear. The CDR3 extends over 16 amino acids. Germline V gives CDR1 LNHDA, CDR2 SQIVND (reference sequence). CDR3: CASSPRGPSSVNTIYF. The CDR3 DNA follows: TGTGCCAGTAGCCCCCGTGGCCCTAGCTCTGTAAACACCATATATTTT.

V and J are TRBV28 and TRBJ2-3; maybe TRBD2 (5 bases). The CDR3 sequence is 22 residues long. Germline V gives CDR1 MDHEN, CDR2 SYDVKM. Trimming stripped 7 bases from V and 1 base from J, with 36 bases between. CDR3 sequence: CASTLTHSLGLSPVCCTDTQYF. The CDR3 DNA reads TGTGCCAGCACCTTAACCCACTCTCTCGGACTCTCTCCCGTCTGTTGCACAGATACGCAGTATTTT.

This clone was counted once. Since a far larger clone is one base different, this is likely a read error. V usage is TRBV2 and J usage is TRBJ2-2; D is uncertain. Germline lookup yields CDR1 SNHLY and CDR2 FYNNEI. This CDR3 comprises 11 residues. The CDR3 loop is CASRRTEELFF. In DNA form, the CDR3 reads TGTGCCAGCAGACGGACCGAGGAGCTGTTTTTT. Variable domain in full (rest from reference TRBV2 and TRBJ2-2): EPEVTQTPSHQVTQMGQEVILRCVPISNHLYFYWYRQILGQKVEFLVSFYNNEISEKSEIFDDQFSVERPDGSNFTLKIRSTKLEDSAMYFCASRRTEELFFGEGSRLTVL.

The chain has TRBV30 and TRBJ1-2, with D possibly TRBD1 on 6 matching bases. The CDR3 runs to 12 residues. Trimming took off 3 bases at V and 8 bases at J, with 13 bases between the two ends. Germline V gene data show CDR1 as GTSNPN and CDR2 as SVGIG (reference sequence). CDR3 sequence reads: CAWRQGMGGYTF. CDR3 sequence (DNA): TGTGCCTGGAGGCAGGGGATGGGAGGCTACACCTTC.

This chain links TRBV6-6 with TRBJ2-3, with D possibly being TRBD1 or TRBD2 (5 bases each). This CDR3 has 12 amino acids. Germline assignment: CDR1 MNHNY and CDR2 SVGAGI (reference sequence). Trimming stripped 6 bases from V and 6 bases from J, with 10 bases between. CDR3 loop: CASRLEGDTQYF. The DNA for the CDR3 is TGTGCCAGCAGGCTCGAGGGGGATACGCAGTATTTT.

This chain joins TRBV29-1 and TRBJ2-3; weak D call: TRBD1 (6 bases). CDR3 length equals 14 residues. Germline assignment: CDR1 SQVTM and CDR2 ANQGSEA. V lost 4 bases, J lost 2 bases, and 13 bases lay in between. The CDR3 protein is CSVVEQGDTDTQYF. The CDR3 DNA is TGCAGCGTTGTGGAACAGGGTGACACAGATACGCAGTATTTT.

This clone was counted at least ten times. The chain combines TRBV30 with TRBJ1-3; a weak D match, TRBD1 (5 bases). CDR3 size: 14 residues. Trimming pared 5 bases from V and 4 bases from J, leaving 15 bases between. Germline V gene sequence: CDR1 GTSNPN, CDR2 SVGIG (reference sequence). CDR3 nucleotides: TGTGCCTGGGCACCGGGACTCCGCGGAAACACCATATATTTT. Translating it yields CAWAPGLRGNTIYF.

The V call is TRBV11-2, the J call TRBJ2-7; no reliable D call. V was clipped by 4 bases and J by 9 bases, with 10 bases between them. The CDR3 consists of 11 residues. Looked up from germline, CDR1 is SGHAT and CDR2 is FQNNGV. The CDR3 DNA reads as TGTGCCAGCAGCTCCTTGGTGGTGCAGTACTTC. Protein product: CASSSLVVQYF.

The chain uses TRBV7-2 and TRBJ2-2; maybe TRBD2 (6 bases). Trimming left V 5 bases short and J 3 bases short, with 10 bases between. This CDR3 contains 14 residues. Germline V gives CDR1 SGHTA, CDR2 FQGNSA. CDR3 nucleotides: TGTGCCAGCAGCCAGGGACTTGACACCGGGGAGCTGTTTTTT. It specifies CASSQGLDTGELFF.

The chain couples TRBV7-9 to TRBJ2-7; D is possibly TRBD1 (6 bases). The V end was cut by 5 bases, the J end by 0 bases, with 8 bases between. This CDR3 comprises 13 residues. Looked up from germline, CDR1 is SEHNR and CDR2 is FQNEAQ (reference sequence). The CDR3 sequence is CASSQQGSYEQYF. The DNA for the CDR3 is TGTGCCAGCAGCCAACAGGGCTCCTACGAGCAGTACTTC.

As for this clone: A far larger clone differs by one base, so this is likely a read error. The rearrangement links TRBV4-3 to TRBJ2-5, with D perhaps TRBD2 (5 bases). Germline V gene data show CDR1 as LGHNA and CDR2 as YSLEER. The CDR3 runs to 15 residues. The CDR3 DNA is TGCGCCATCAGCCAAGATACGGGGAAGGGAGAGACCCAGTACTTC. Translation gives CAISQDTGKGETQYF.

Details on this clone: This probably arose from a read error, given a far larger clone one base away. The rearrangement joins TRBV29-1 to TRBJ2-5, with D uncertain. The germline V gene encodes CDR1 SQVTM and CDR2 ANQGSEA. The CDR3 contains 11 residues. As DNA, the CDR3 is TGCAGCGTTGTTGAGCAAGATACCCAGTACTTC. Translation gives CSVVEQDTQYF.

The chain has TRBV28 and TRBJ1-5; 9 nucleotides agree with TRBD1. This CDR3 region has 16 residues. The germline CDR1 and CDR2 sequences are MDHEN and SYDVKM. V gave up 5 bases and J gave up 3 bases; unmatched junction bases: 8. CDR3 in DNA: TGTGCCAGCAGTCGTCCCGGGACAGGGCCCAATCAGCCCCAGCATTTT. It specifies CASSRPGTGPNQPQHF.